The subject of this entry is one T cell receptor (beta chain). TCRdb's copy holds only in-frame clones and misses some; the assay was immunoSEQ multiplex PCR. The sample holds approximately 9,200 clones, about 68% seen once. This specimen belongs to a study of chemoradiotherapy in HPV16-positive cancers. V shed 0 bases and J shed 0 bases, with 22 bases lying between them. Germline assignment: CDR1 SGHVS and CDR2 FNYEAQ. The CDR3 has 20 residues. V and J are TRBV7-6 and TRBJ2-3; possibly TRBD2 for D (7 bases). The clonotype was recovered from a human donor with HPV-associated anogenital cancer. This material consisted of tumor tissue, taken from a patient who underwent chemoradiotherapy. CDR3 coding DNA: TGTGCCAGCAGCTTAGCGTCGGGGGGCGGCCGCATCCCTAGCACAGATACGCAGTATTTT. This sequence encodes CASSLASGGGRIPSTDTQYF.